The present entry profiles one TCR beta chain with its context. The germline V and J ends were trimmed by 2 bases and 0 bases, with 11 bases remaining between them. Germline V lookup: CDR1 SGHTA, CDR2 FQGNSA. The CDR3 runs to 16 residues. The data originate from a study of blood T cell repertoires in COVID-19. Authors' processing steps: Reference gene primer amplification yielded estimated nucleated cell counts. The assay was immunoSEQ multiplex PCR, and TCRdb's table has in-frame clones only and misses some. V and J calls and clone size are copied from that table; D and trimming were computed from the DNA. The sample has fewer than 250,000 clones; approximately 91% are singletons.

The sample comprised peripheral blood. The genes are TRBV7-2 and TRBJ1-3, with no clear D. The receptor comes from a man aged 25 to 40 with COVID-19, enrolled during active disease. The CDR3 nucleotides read TGTGCCAGCAGCTTACGTCTACAGAGCTCTGGAAACACCATATATTTT. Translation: CASSLRLQSSGNTIYF.